This T cell receptor beta chain is drawn from a study of shared T cell receptors in the human thymus. Germline trimming cut 1 base from V and 4 bases from J; bases unmatched to any gene: 5. The CDR3 contains 16 residues. Germline V CDR1 and CDR2: LGHNA, YNFKEQ. Sequencing used immunoSEQ multiplex PCR; TCRdb keeps in-frame clones, though not all of them. The table records 500,000 to 750,000 clones, roughly 90% of them present only once. This sample also appeared in a second study, on human thymus T cells. As reported in that work: Thymic resections from corrective heart surgery supplied the tissue.

The source material was thymocytes. The chain links TRBV4-2 to TRBJ2-5; the match to TRBD2 covers 11 bases. The sequence was collected from a boy under three years old with a congenital heart defect. Here the CDR3 DNA reads TGTGCCAGCAGCCAAGGACTAGCGGGATCCATAGAGACCCAGTACTTC. Protein: CASSQGLAGSIETQYF.